Listed here are 29 T cell receptor beta chains from one sample, sequenced in a study of long-term antiretroviral therapy in people with HIV. The assay used was immunoSEQ (version v3.0), run at survey level. The protocol was immunoSEQ multiplex PCR, while the TCRdb copy is restricted to in-frame clones and leaves out a portion. The sample holds around 8,600 clones, approximately 78% seen once. Specimen: unsorted PBMCs, collected 0.6 years before starting antiretroviral therapy. These receptors were obtained from a man aged 35 to 55 with HIV.

The rearrangement joins TRBV27 to TRBJ1-1; D perhaps matches TRBD1 (5 bases). CDR3 size: 16 residues. Germline assignment: CDR1 MNHEY and CDR2 SMNVEV (reference sequence). The V and J ends lost 0 bases and 0 bases respectively, with 11 bases between them. The CDR3 DNA follows: TGTGCCAGCAGTTTATCTATGGGGACGGTGAACACTGAAGCTTTCTTT. This translates into CASSLSMGTVNTEAFF.

The chain links TRBV9 to TRBJ2-7; D is undetermined. V was clipped by 1 base and J by 2 bases, with 16 bases between them. The CDR3 sequence is 16 residues long. CDR1 SGDLS and CDR2 YYNGEE come from the germline V gene. CDR3 sequence reads: CASSVRWIAGPYEQYF. CDR3 sequence (DNA): TGTGCCAGCAGCGTACGTTGGATAGCCGGTCCCTACGAGCAGTACTTC.

The chain uses TRBV19 and TRBJ2-2, with TRBD2 matching over 12 bases. V dropped 7 bases and J dropped 7; count of bases not matched to a gene: 4. The CDR3 length is 14 residues. Germline CDR1 and CDR2: LNHDA and SQIVND (reference sequence). This CDR3 is CASMRTSGVGELFF. The CDR3 region has the DNA TGTGCCAGTATGCGGACTAGCGGGGTCGGGGAGCTGTTTTTT.

The chain recombines TRBV2 with TRBJ2-2; 8 positions match TRBD2. CDR3 length equals 16 residues. V dropped 4 bases and J dropped 2; count of bases not matched to a gene: 6. Germline V gene lookup returns CDR1 SNHLY and CDR2 FYNNEI. CDR3 residues: CASSVVGGANTGELFF. The DNA of the CDR3 is TGTGCCAGCAGTGTGGTCGGGGGGGCCAACACCGGGGAGCTGTTTTTT.

J is TRBJ2-7 and V is TRBV5-4; D unclear. Trimming removed 4 bases at V and 1 base at J, with 9 bases between. This CDR3 is built from 13 residues. CDR1 SGHNT and CDR2 YYREEE come from the germline V gene (reference sequence). The CDR3 loop is CASSPDFSYEQYF. CDR3 nucleotide sequence: TGTGCCAGCAGCCCTGACTTTTCCTACGAGCAGTACTTC. Looking up the rest from reference TRBV5-4 and TRBJ2-7 gives the full variable domain: ETGVTQSPTHLIKTRGQQVTLRCSSQSGHNTVSWYQQALGQGPQFIFQYYREEENGRGNFPPRFSGLQFPNYSSELNVNALELDDSALYLCASSPDFSYEQYFGPGTRLTVT.

The rearrangement uses TRBV29-1 and TRBJ2-1; D gene ambiguous. Germline loops: CDR1 SQVTM, CDR2 ANQGSEA. The length of the CDR3 is 13 residues. Between the trimmed V and J ends, which lost 4 bases and 3 bases, there was a span of 10 bases. CDR3 in amino acids: CSVGADNYNEQFF. The CDR3 nucleotides read TGCAGCGTTGGGGCAGACAACTACAATGAGCAGTTCTTC.

This clone has more than one count but fewer than ten. V gene TRBV6-1 combines with J gene TRBJ1-2; TRBD1 agrees at 9 bases. This CDR3 spans 14 amino acids. V gave up 6 bases and J gave up 3 bases; unmatched junction bases: 5. Germline lookup yields CDR1 MNHNS and CDR2 SASEGT. The CDR3 region is CASRDRGVDYGYTF. In DNA form, the CDR3 reads TGTGCCAGCAGGGACAGGGGAGTCGACTATGGCTACACCTTC.

This chain connects TRBV4-1 to TRBJ1-1; D may be TRBD1 (6 bases). This CDR3 has 14 amino acids. The germline V and J ends were trimmed by 7 bases and 3 bases, with 15 bases remaining between them. The germline V gene has CDR1 MGHRA and CDR2 YSYEKL. CDR3 bases: TGCGCCAGCACCCTAGGGGGGAGGGACACTGAAGCTTTCTTT. Its protein product is CASTLGGRDTEAFF.

This sequence joins TRBV7-7 and TRBJ2-5, with 8 bases fitting TRBD2. Losses at the gene ends were 2 bases for V and 5 bases for J; bases not matched to a gene: 4. This CDR3 is 14 amino acids long. Germline lookup yields CDR1 SSHAT and CDR2 FNYEAQ (reference sequence). The CDR3 nucleotides are TGTGCCAGCAGCTTAACTCCGGGAGGGGAGACCCAGTACTTC. As protein: CASSLTPGGETQYF.

This clone was observed a handful of times. The V gene is TRBV5-1, the J gene TRBJ1-5, with D possibly being TRBD1 (5 bases). The V end lost 0 bases, the J end lost 9 bases, and 13 bases lay between the germline ends. Germline V gene lookup returns CDR1 SGHRS and CDR2 YFSETQ. This CDR3 spans 14 amino acids. CDR3 residues: CASSLEVGPGPQHF. The CDR3 nucleotides are TGCGCCAGCAGCTTGGAGGTGGGGCCGGGGCCCCAGCATTTT.

The V call is TRBV6-5, the J call TRBJ1-1, with a weak D call TRBD1 (5 bases). Looked up from germline, CDR1 is MNHEY and CDR2 is SVGAGI. V lost 2 bases and J lost 5, with 18 bases in between. The CDR3 spans 16 residues. In DNA form, the CDR3 reads TGTGCCAGCAGTTACGAGAATTGGGGGATGGGGACTGAAGCTTTCTTT. Protein sequence: CASSYENWGMGTEAFF.

Judged by abundance, this clone is medium-sized. This chain links TRBV7-8 with TRBJ1-2, with TRBD1 matching over 11 bases. CDR1 is SGHVS, CDR2 FQNEAQ, per germline. There are 15 residues in the CDR3. V was pared by 6 bases and J by 2 bases, with 5 bases of the junction left unmatched. The CDR3 DNA reads TGTGCCAGCAGACCCCGGACAGGGGGCAACTATGGCTACACCTTC. This codes for CASRPRTGGNYGYTF.

The V call is TRBV5-8, the J call TRBJ1-1; the D is unclear. Germline CDR1 is SGHTS and CDR2 is YDEGEE. The CDR3 has 14 residues. Trimming cost V 1 base and J 1 base, with 8 bases left between them. The chain's CDR3 is CASSLIGPNTEAFF. CDR3 nucleotide sequence: TGTGCCAGCAGCTTGATAGGGCCGAACACTGAAGCTTTCTTT.

This clone was seen a single time. This sequence joins TRBV27 and TRBJ2-7; D ambiguous. This CDR3 comprises 13 residues. Trimming stripped 3 bases from V and 5 bases from J, with 11 bases between. CDR1 is MNHEY, CDR2 SMNVEV, per germline (reference sequence). The CDR3 reads CASSFSQGHEQYF. The CDR3 coding sequence is TGTGCCAGCAGTTTCAGCCAAGGGCACGAGCAGTACTTC.

The chain is built from TRBV10-3 and TRBJ1-1; 7 nucleotides match TRBD1. V dropped 11 bases and J dropped 3; count of bases not matched to a gene: 6. Germline CDR1 is ENHRY and CDR2 is SYGVKD. The CDR3 is made up of 12 amino acids. The chain's CDR3 is CASSRGDTEAFF. Written as DNA, the CDR3 is TGTGCCTCAAGCAGGGGGGACACTGAAGCTTTCTTT.

The chain uses TRBV10-3 and TRBJ2-7; 8 nucleotides agree with TRBD1. V dropped 6 bases and J dropped 5; count of bases not matched to a gene: 9. From germline, CDR1 is ENHRY and CDR2 SYGVKD. The CDR3 length is 14 residues. The CDR3 is CAISALTGEDEQYF. CDR3 bases: TGTGCCATCAGCGCCTTGACAGGGGAGGACGAGCAGTACTTC.

This rearrangement joins TRBV15 to TRBJ2-7; perhaps TRBD1 as D (6 bases). The CDR3 extends over 16 amino acids. Trimming left V 3 bases short and J 3 bases short, with 18 bases between. CDR1 is LNHNV, CDR2 YYDKDF, per germline (reference sequence). Here the CDR3 reads CATSRTWTVEFYEQYF. DNA for the CDR3: TGTGCCACCAGCAGGACCTGGACAGTGGAGTTCTACGAGCAGTACTTC.

This clone was counted between two and nine times. The genes are TRBV21-1 and TRBJ1-5; the table's D call TRBD1 went unverified against the DNA. TRBV21-1 is an annotated pseudogene. The CDR3 consists of 19 residues. In DNA, the CDR3 is TGTGCCAGCAGCAAAGCAGGGGACATTGGCGCCTATGGCAATCAGCCCCAGCATTTT. Translation gives CASSKAGDIGAYGNQPQHF.

The chain combines TRBV6-6 with TRBJ2-7, with 8 nucleotides matching TRBD2. The germline gives CDR1 MNHNY, CDR2 SVGAGI (reference sequence). V lost 6 bases and J lost 2; bases outside the gene matches: 9. CDR3 size: 15 residues. CDR3 nucleotide sequence: TGTGCCAGCAGGACGGGAGGGGGGCCTCCCTACGAGCAGTACTTC. This codes for CASRTGGGPPYEQYF.

CDR3 nucleotide sequence: TGTGCCAGCAGCTTAGTAGGGGGGCTCGGGGCCAACGTCCTGACTTTC. Encoded protein: CASSLVGGLGANVLTF. The chain couples TRBV7-8 to TRBJ2-6, with D perhaps assigned TRBD1 or TRBD2 (6 bases each). The CDR3 extends over 16 amino acids. Germline lookup yields CDR1 SGHVS and CDR2 FQNEAQ. The germline V and J ends were trimmed by 1 base and 4 bases, with 11 bases remaining between them.

By sample fraction, this clone is medium-sized. The J gene is TRBJ2-7, the V gene TRBV9; 11 bases line up with TRBD2. With V trimmed by 4 bases and J by 4 bases, 4 bases remained unmatched. This CDR3 is built from 14 residues. Germline lookup yields CDR1 SGDLS and CDR2 YYNGEE. The CDR3 region is CASSPLAGGYEQYF. CDR3 bases: TGTGCCAGCAGCCCGCTAGCGGGGGGTTACGAGCAGTACTTC.

The J gene is TRBJ2-5, the V gene TRBV2; TRBD2 is a possible D gene (6 bases). The length of the CDR3 is 13 residues. The V and J ends lost 8 bases and 5 bases respectively, with 15 bases between them. The germline V gene encodes CDR1 SNHLY and CDR2 FYNNEI. CDR3 nucleotide sequence: TGTGCCAGCGCACGGAGGGGCGGGGAGACCCAGTACTTC. Translating gives CASARRGGETQYF.

This sequence joins TRBV5-6 and TRBJ2-7; D unclear. Germline-derived CDR1 and CDR2 are SGHDT and YYEEEE. V was cut by 1 base and J by 3 bases, with 8 bases left in between. This CDR3 has 13 amino acids. CDR3 in amino acids: CASSLNRFYEQYF. The CDR3 region has the DNA TGTGCCAGCAGCTTGAACAGATTCTACGAGCAGTACTTC.

The chain has TRBV27 and TRBJ2-7; D remains ambiguous. The CDR3 covers 13 residues. Germline CDR1 is MNHEY and CDR2 is SMNVEV (reference sequence). V lost 0 bases and J lost 5, with 8 bases in between. The CDR3 DNA sequence: TGTGCCAGCAGTTTATCGCTGGGGAACGAGCAGTACTTC. It yields the protein CASSLSLGNEQYF.

The DNA of the CDR3 is TGTGCCACCAGCACCGGTCTGAATGCTAACTATGGCTACACCTTC. Protein: CATSTGLNANYGYTF. The chain couples TRBV15 to TRBJ1-2; no clear D. Germline CDR1 LNHNV, CDR2 YYDKDF (reference sequence). The V end was cut by 4 bases, the J end by 0 bases, with 12 bases between. There are 15 residues in the CDR3.

The chain combines TRBV5-5 with TRBJ1-5, with 8 bases aligning to TRBD1. CDR1 SGHKS and CDR2 YYEKEE come from the germline V gene (reference sequence). V shed 4 bases, J shed 3 bases, and the junction held 3 bases outside the gene matches. The CDR3 contains 14 residues. The CDR3 spells CASSPDRANQPQHF. The CDR3 nucleotides are TGTGCCAGCAGCCCGGACAGGGCCAATCAGCCCCAGCATTTT.

The J gene is TRBJ1-4, the V gene TRBV5-1; the D is unclear. The CDR3 loop spans 15 amino acids. With 1 base removed from V and 7 bases from J, the gap between germline ends came to 14 bases. Germline V gene lookup returns CDR1 SGHRS and CDR2 YFSETQ. DNA for the CDR3: TGCGCCAGCAGCTTGTTTGGGCTGGTAGGTGAAAAACTGTTTTTT. It specifies CASSLFGLVGEKLFF.

This clone was picked up one time. The chain carries TRBV5-1 and TRBJ2-3; D not resolved. Germline assignment: CDR1 SGHRS and CDR2 YFSETQ. The CDR3 runs to 14 residues. V was pared by 2 bases and J by 1 base, with 8 bases between. CDR3 DNA sequence: TGCGCCAGCAGCTTTAGTGATCGCACAGATACGCAGTATTTT. It yields the protein CASSFSDRTDTQYF.

The rearrangement joins TRBV6-7 to TRBJ1-6; D may be TRBD1 (5 bases). TRBV6-7 carries the ORF label, with uncertain function. Trimming cost V 0 bases and J 0 bases, with 24 bases left between them. This CDR3 has 22 amino acids. The chain's CDR3 is CASSYSNRSGQFSRSYNSPLHF. The CDR3 nucleotides are TGTGCCAGCAGTTACTCGAATCGGTCAGGGCAGTTTTCTCGCTCCTATAATTCACCCCTCCACTTT.